The next 6 T cell receptor beta chains were all read from a single sample in a study of blood T cell repertoires in COVID-19. Produced via immunoSEQ multiplex PCR; TCRdb's table is partial and in-frame only. The sample holds about 240,000 clones, over 80% seen once. The material sequenced was peripheral blood. These TCRs come from a man under 40 who had recovered from COVID-19.

The gene calls are TRBV5-4 and TRBJ2-3, with 14 positions matching TRBD2. This CDR3 contains 17 residues. Trimming took 5 bases from V and 2 from J; bases not matched to a gene: 7. CDR1 SGHNT and CDR2 YYREEE come from the germline V gene (reference sequence). The CDR3 DNA follows: TGTGCCAGCAGATCGGGACTAGCGGGGGCGATCACAGATACGCAGTATTTT. Its translation: CASRSGLAGAITDTQYF.

The V call is TRBV20-1, the J call TRBJ1-2; D gene unclear. V was cut by 6 bases and J by 0 bases, with 2 bases left in between. Germline CDR1 and CDR2: DFQATT and SNEGSKA (reference sequence). This CDR3 comprises 10 residues. The CDR3 loop is CSAANYGYTF. DNA of the CDR3: TGCAGTGCCGCTAACTATGGCTACACCTTC.

A few counts support this clone. The gene calls are TRBV19 and TRBJ1-2; no clear D. CDR3 size: 12 residues. The V and J ends lost 5 bases and 5 bases respectively, with 9 bases between them. CDR1 LNHDA and CDR2 SQIVND come from the germline V gene (reference sequence). In DNA form, the CDR3 reads TGTGCCAGTAGTCCAGCGCCTTATGGCTACACCTTC. Translation gives CASSPAPYGYTF. The full variable domain, completed using reference TRBV19 and TRBJ1-2, is DGGITQSPKYLFRKEGQNVTLSCEQNLNHDAMYWYRQDPGQGLRLIYYSQIVNDFQKGDIAEGYSVSREKKESFPLTVTSAQKNPTAFYLCASSPAPYGYTFGSGTRLTVV.

J is TRBJ1-6 and V is TRBV13, with D unresolved. The CDR3 totals 16 residues. Deletions cut 2 bases from V and 0 bases from J, with 8 bases between. Germline lookup yields CDR1 PRHDT and CDR2 FYEKMQ (reference sequence). The CDR3 is CASSLTGSSYNSPLHF. DNA for the CDR3: TGTGCCAGCAGCTTAACGGGGAGCTCCTATAATTCACCCCTCCACTTT.

A note on this clone: Other DNA sequences within the sample encode an identical CDR3. The genes are TRBV12-3 or TRBV12-4 and TRBJ1-2, with 9 bases aligning to TRBD1. This CDR3 contains 13 residues. Trimming removed 6 bases from V and 3 bases from J; junction bases left unmatched: 2. CDR3 sequence: CASSRTGDYGYTF. The DNA for the CDR3 is TGTGCCAGCAGCCGGACAGGGGACTATGGCTACACCTTC.

J is TRBJ2-5 and V is TRBV7-3, with TRBD1 as a possible D gene (6 bases). This CDR3 comprises 15 residues. Germline loops: CDR1 SGHTA, CDR2 FQGTGA. The ends were cut back, 5 bases at V and 5 bases at J, with 18 bases in the middle. CDR3 nucleotides: TGTGCCAGCAGCGCCACCCAGGGGATGGGGGAGACCCAGTACTTC. Translated, it gives CASSATQGMGETQYF.